The 14 T cell receptor beta chains reported below all come from one sample, sequenced in a study of T cell responses to AZD1222 COVID-19 vaccine (dated by TCRdb to about 2021). What this sample's time point label stands for: baseline before first vaccination. Library preparation was by the immunoSEQ multiplex PCR assay. TCRdb retrieved this table from immuneACCESS and kept in-frame rearrangements only. Not all clones are present; in checked studies, unresolved V genes account for under half, and no reason is known for the remainder. Across this sample there are over 100,000 clones, with just over 90% seen only once. The top ten clones comprise around 7% of the sample. The starting material was peripheral blood, obtained on day 0 of AZD1222 vaccination. These receptor sequences come from an adult in good health.

The J gene is TRBJ1-5, the V gene TRBV4-1; D is perhaps TRBD1 (5 bases). V lost 0 bases and J lost 3, with 15 bases in between. CDR3 length: 17 amino acids. Per germline, CDR1 MGHRA and CDR2 YSYEKL. CDR3 protein: CASSQDGSRGYNQPQHF. CDR3 in DNA: TGCGCCAGCAGCCAAGATGGGAGCCGGGGCTACAATCAGCCCCAGCATTTT.

The rearrangement uses TRBV3-1 (or the pseudogene TRBV3-2) and TRBJ1-1; no clear D. Between the trimmed V and J ends, which lost 5 bases and 5 bases, there was a span of 18 bases. Germline CDR1 reads LGHDT; CDR2 reads YNNKEL (reference sequence). CDR3 length: 15 residues. CDR3 in amino acids: CASSSLTPGHTEAFF. Here the CDR3 DNA reads TGTGCCAGCAGCTCTTTAACCCCTGGCCATACTGAAGCTTTCTTT.

The rearrangement joins TRBV6-1 to TRBJ1-1; D gene unclear. Germline assignment: CDR1 MNHNS and CDR2 SASEGT. Trimming removed 1 base from V and 0 bases from J, with 9 bases in between. The CDR3 has 15 residues. The CDR3 bases are TGTGCCAGCAGTGAAGTCGACCGGATGAACACTGAAGCTTTCTTT. Protein sequence: CASSEVDRMNTEAFF.

V is TRBV19 and J is TRBJ2-1, with 10 positions matching TRBD2. CDR1 and CDR2 (germline): LNHDA, SQIVND (reference sequence). The CDR3 loop spans 15 amino acids. V gave up 4 bases and J gave up 5 bases; unmatched junction bases: 5. The CDR3: CASSNIAGGDNEQFF. The CDR3 DNA follows: TGTGCCAGTAGTAACATAGCGGGGGGTGACAATGAGCAGTTCTTC.

The gene calls are TRBV5-5 and TRBJ1-3, with a possible D match to TRBD1 (5 bases). V was trimmed by 5 bases and J by 3 bases, leaving 12 bases between them. The CDR3 covers 14 residues. The V gene's germline CDR1 is SGHKS and CDR2 YYEKEE (reference sequence). DNA for the CDR3: TGTGCCAGCAGACCGGACATAGGTGGAAACACCATATATTTT. Its protein product is CASRPDIGGNTIYF.

This chain links TRBV7-2 with TRBJ2-6; possibly TRBD2 for D (6 bases). Trimming shortened V by 4 bases and J by 0 bases, and 13 bases separated the two germline ends. Looked up from germline, CDR1 is SGHTA and CDR2 is FQGNSA. The CDR3 consists of 17 residues. As DNA, the CDR3 is TGTGCCAGCAGCTGGGGGGTGGGGAGCTCTGGGGCCAACGTCCTGACTTTC. Its protein product is CASSWGVGSSGANVLTF.

This sequence joins TRBV24-1 and TRBJ2-7; D perhaps matches TRBD1 (6 bases). From germline, CDR1 is KGHDR and CDR2 SFDVKD. The CDR3 covers 18 residues. V was pared by 4 bases and J by 3 bases, with 24 bases between. The CDR3 coding sequence is TGTGCCACCAGTGAACCCCCAGGGGCCCACCTCTGCCTCTACGAGCAGTACTTC. Encoded protein: CATSEPPGAHLCLYEQYF.

This clone was seen a single time. The rearrangement links TRBV27 to TRBJ2-3; a weak D match, TRBD2 (6 bases). The V end was cut by 3 bases, the J end by 5 bases, with 12 bases between. The CDR3 is made up of 14 amino acids. Germline CDR1 MNHEY, CDR2 SMNVEV (reference sequence). The CDR3 reads CASSFLGGKDTQYF. CDR3 bases: TGTGCCAGCAGTTTTTTGGGGGGAAAAGATACGCAGTATTTT.

The rearrangement uses TRBV29-1 and TRBJ2-3; TRBD1 matches 8 bases. Germline loops: CDR1 SQVTM, CDR2 ANQGSEA. J lost 3 bases, V lost 5 bases, and 7 bases had no gene match. The CDR3 consists of 14 residues. In nucleotides, the CDR3 is TGCAGCGTTCTTACGGACAGGGAAACAGATACGCAGTATTTT. Encoded protein: CSVLTDRETDTQYF.

V and J are TRBV3-1 (or the pseudogene TRBV3-2) and TRBJ2-1; TRBD1 matches 8 bases. This CDR3 comprises 15 residues. Trimming cost V 1 base and J 9 bases; bases outside gene matches: 8. Per the germline V gene, CDR1 is LGHDT and CDR2 is YNNKEL (reference sequence). The CDR3: CASSQGRTGYGEQFF. CDR3 nucleotide sequence: TGTGCCAGCAGCCAAGGACGGACAGGGTATGGTGAGCAGTTCTTC.

The chain has TRBV19 and TRBJ2-1; D perhaps matches TRBD2 (7 bases). V was cut by 3 bases and J by 8 bases, with 26 bases left in between. This CDR3 contains 18 residues. Germline values: CDR1 LNHDA, CDR2 SQIVND (reference sequence). The CDR3 DNA reads as TGTGCCAGTAGTATGCAAACGCGGGCGCGGCGGGGGCGGGATGAGCAGTTCTTC. Translation: CASSMQTRARRGRDEQFF.

The chain combines TRBV28 with TRBJ1-4; possible D gene TRBD1, 6 bases. The germline CDR1 and CDR2 sequences are MDHEN and SYDVKM. V was trimmed by 6 bases and J by 8 bases, leaving 16 bases between them. The CDR3 has 14 residues. This CDR3 reads CASRFTRGWEKLFF. For the CDR3, the DNA is TGTGCCAGCAGGTTCACCAGGGGATGGGAAAAACTGTTTTTT.

The chain is built from TRBV19 and TRBJ2-3; TRBD2 might be the D (5 bases). Germline-derived CDR1 and CDR2 are LNHDA and SQIVND (reference sequence). Trimming removed 10 bases from V and 0 bases from J, with 23 bases in between. This CDR3 has 17 amino acids. The CDR3 loop reads CAISTAAGSWSTDTQYF. CDR3 coding DNA: TGTGCCATCTCAACCGCGGCGGGTTCGTGGAGCACAGATACGCAGTATTTT.

The rearrangement links TRBV7-3 to TRBJ2-7; 9 positions agree with TRBD1. The CDR3 sequence is 15 residues long. J lost 3 bases, V lost 2 bases, and 5 bases had no gene match. Looked up from germline, CDR1 is SGHTA and CDR2 is FQGTGA. The CDR3 region has the DNA TGTGCCAGCAGCTTACCGGGACAGGGTCTCTACGAGCAGTACTTC. The encoded protein is CASSLPGQGLYEQYF. Supplemented by reference TRBV7-3 and TRBJ2-7, the full variable domain reads GAGVSQTPSNKVTEKGKYVELRCDPISGHTALYWYRQSLGQGPEFLIYFQGTGAADDSGLPNDRFFAVRPEGSVSTLKIQRTERGDSAVYLCASSLPGQGLYEQYFGPGTRLTVT.